The rows below give T cell receptor beta chains drawn from one sample of a study of blood T cells in healthy people across ages. TCRdb called the 5' RACE reads again in MiXCR, with one record for every CDR3 protein. The repertoire has hundreds of thousands of distinct CDR3 sequences, approximately 30% of them found once; the top ten carry 15% to 19%. Material for sequencing was blood. These receptors came from a woman aged 80 or older in good health. Each CDR3 is given with its conserved first and last residue. Each record gives: CDR3 protein, V gene, J gene.

CASSYRGGPTYEQYF	TRBV6-5	TRBJ2-7
CASSASGQGKAVSPLHF	TRBV9	TRBJ1-6
CASGLGTGLVLDEQFF	TRBV5-1	TRBJ2-1
CASSLETLGAEAFF	TRBV5-1	TRBJ1-1
CASSLGGWGLGVQETQYF	TRBV7-2	TRBJ2-5
CASSKRGSYEQYF	TRBV6-1	TRBJ2-7
CASSMGGTAYNEQFF	TRBV5-1	TRBJ2-1
CASSIGQGRETEAFF	TRBV19	TRBJ1-1
CSARAGGRSNQPQHF	TRBV20-1	TRBJ1-5
CASSLTGVYTEAFF	TRBV5-1	TRBJ1-1
CSAGTGVNQPQHF	TRBV29-1	TRBJ1-5
CSARDLGAAVNEQFF	TRBV20-1	TRBJ2-1
CASSERGGVNEQFF	TRBV9	TRBJ2-1
CSWQRGLAREQFF	TRBV29-1	TRBJ2-1
CASSLDRGQYSGYTF	TRBV7-9	TRBJ1-2
CSAREQDYGYTF	TRBV20-1	TRBJ1-2
CSARVSSWGNQPQHF	TRBV20-1	TRBJ1-5
CASTPGQGPYEQYF	TRBV5-1	TRBJ2-7
CASSLDGGRTGAFF	TRBV5-1	TRBJ1-1
CASSLLAGSDEQYF	TRBV11-3	TRBJ2-5
CAISESGGYSYEQYF	TRBV10-3	TRBJ2-7
CASSEYRPQGRNEKLFF	TRBV25-1	TRBJ1-4
CSASPGLAGGPIQETQYF	TRBV20-1	TRBJ2-5
CASSPPGQRAVLHF	TRBV12-3/TRBV12-4	TRBJ1-6
CSVEGGGRVGYTF	TRBV29-1	TRBJ1-2
CASSRARGELQHF	TRBV12-3/TRBV12-4	TRBJ1-5
CAWNTGQGSSEQYF	TRBV30	TRBJ2-7
CSALAGGQETQYF	TRBV20-1	TRBJ2-5
CASSLDMGGADTQYF	TRBV5-1	TRBJ2-3
CAGSFGARQPQHF	TRBV27	TRBJ1-5
CSVEDLPPGTGLTDTQYF	TRBV29-1	TRBJ2-3
CASSWDGTNTGELFF	TRBV5-1	TRBJ2-2
CASSPGGGRQETQYF	TRBV7-2	TRBJ2-5